Following are 4 T cell receptor beta chains from one sample sequenced in a study of blood T cell repertoires in COVID-19. Using immunoSEQ multiplex PCR, the repertoire was profiled, and TCRdb retains in-frame clones only, with some absent. The sample lists 150,000 or so clones, about four fifths seen once, with 9.5% to 11% in the top ten. Material: peripheral blood. These receptors originate from a man between 60 and 75 years old with active or convalescent COVID-19.

The rearrangement joins TRBV5-1 to TRBJ2-7, with 8 bases aligning to TRBD2. The CDR3 consists of 14 residues. Germline values: CDR1 SGHRS, CDR2 YFSETQ. J gave up 0 bases and V 6 bases, and 5 bases lay outside the gene matches. CDR3 region: CASTPSGSSYEQYF. The CDR3 region has the DNA TGCGCCAGCACCCCCAGCGGGAGCTCCTACGAGCAGTACTTC.

Worth noting for this clone: Other DNA variants within this sample encode the same CDR3. The chain recombines TRBV6-5 with TRBJ1-2; possible D gene TRBD1, 6 bases. This CDR3 is 12 amino acids long. Trimming pared 0 bases from V and 7 bases from J, leaving 6 bases between. Per germline, CDR1 MNHEY and CDR2 SVGAGI. CDR3: CASSYSGGGYTF. The CDR3 coding sequence is TGTGCCAGCAGTTACTCAGGGGGTGGCTACACCTTC.

The V call is TRBV18, the J call TRBJ1-3; D may be TRBD1 (6 bases). CDR1 is KGHSH, CDR2 LQKENI, per germline. With 5 bases removed from V and 0 bases from J, the gap between germline ends came to 17 bases. The CDR3 is 17 amino acids. The CDR3 region is CASSAPGTTSSGNTIYF. CDR3 coding DNA: TGTGCCAGCTCAGCTCCCGGGACAACATCCTCTGGAAACACCATATATTTT.

The chain combines TRBV19 with TRBJ1-5; 10 bases are shared with TRBD1. V shed 6 bases and J 2 bases; nucleotides not matched to a gene: 4. Germline CDR1 LNHDA, CDR2 SQIVND (reference sequence). This CDR3 is 15 amino acids long. The CDR3 nucleotides are TGTGCCAGTAGCCCCGGGACAGGGGGCAATCAGCCCCAGCATTTT. It yields the protein CASSPGTGGNQPQHF.